The clone carrying this T cell receptor (beta chain) was seen ten or more times. No antigen is known for it. Time point specified: newly diagnosed GD, antithyroid drugs for less than 3 months. PBMCs were the source of the RNA used for TCR sequencing. Xi'an, China, was home to the endocrinology department that provided patients. Combining iRepertoire HTBI primers with Arm-PCR of CDR3 regions, the authors built TCR beta libraries. One entry per CDR3 protein, called by TCRdb with MiXCR from the multiplex PCR reads. Of 350,000 to 400,000 distinct CDR3 sequences in the sample, about a sixth were seen once. This record comes from a study of regulatory T cells in long-lasting Graves disease. Whole-study results and caveats: The persistent group shared around 2,600 public clonotypes, more than the roughly 990 shared by new patients.

The J segment lost 5 bases and the V segment lost 6 bases, leaving 7 bases of the junction unmatched. The CDR3 totals 15 residues. Germline V CDR1 and CDR2: SNHLY, FYNNEI. The sample was also reused in another study, on T cells in Graves' hyperthyroidism and ophthalmopathy. As that study records: Graves' hyperthyroidism showing no ophthalmopathy progression within 18 months was considered stable.

This clonotype was obtained from a young woman with Graves disease. The material sequenced was peripheral blood mononuclear cells (PBMCs), taken at new diagnosis, from a patient treated with antithyroid drugs. This sequence joins TRBV2 and TRBJ2-5; 12 bases fit TRBD2. CDR3 DNA: TGTGCCAGCAGAGCTAGCGGGGGGGCACGGGAGACCCAGTACTTC. Amino acid sequence: CASRASGGARETQYF.